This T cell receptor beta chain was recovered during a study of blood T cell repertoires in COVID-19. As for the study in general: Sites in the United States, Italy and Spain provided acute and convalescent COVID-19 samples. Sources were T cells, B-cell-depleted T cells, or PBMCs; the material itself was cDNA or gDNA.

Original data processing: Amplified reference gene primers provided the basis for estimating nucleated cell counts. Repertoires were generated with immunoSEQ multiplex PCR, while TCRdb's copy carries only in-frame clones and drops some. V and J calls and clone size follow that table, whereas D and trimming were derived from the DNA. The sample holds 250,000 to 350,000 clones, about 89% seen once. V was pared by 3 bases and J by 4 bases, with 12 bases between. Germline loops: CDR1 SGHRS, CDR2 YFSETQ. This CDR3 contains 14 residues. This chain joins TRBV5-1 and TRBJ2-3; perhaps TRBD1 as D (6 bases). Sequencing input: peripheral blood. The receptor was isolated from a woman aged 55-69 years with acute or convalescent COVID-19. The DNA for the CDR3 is TGCGCCAGCAGCTCGAACAGGGCGGCAGATACGCAGTATTTT. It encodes CASSSNRAADTQYF.